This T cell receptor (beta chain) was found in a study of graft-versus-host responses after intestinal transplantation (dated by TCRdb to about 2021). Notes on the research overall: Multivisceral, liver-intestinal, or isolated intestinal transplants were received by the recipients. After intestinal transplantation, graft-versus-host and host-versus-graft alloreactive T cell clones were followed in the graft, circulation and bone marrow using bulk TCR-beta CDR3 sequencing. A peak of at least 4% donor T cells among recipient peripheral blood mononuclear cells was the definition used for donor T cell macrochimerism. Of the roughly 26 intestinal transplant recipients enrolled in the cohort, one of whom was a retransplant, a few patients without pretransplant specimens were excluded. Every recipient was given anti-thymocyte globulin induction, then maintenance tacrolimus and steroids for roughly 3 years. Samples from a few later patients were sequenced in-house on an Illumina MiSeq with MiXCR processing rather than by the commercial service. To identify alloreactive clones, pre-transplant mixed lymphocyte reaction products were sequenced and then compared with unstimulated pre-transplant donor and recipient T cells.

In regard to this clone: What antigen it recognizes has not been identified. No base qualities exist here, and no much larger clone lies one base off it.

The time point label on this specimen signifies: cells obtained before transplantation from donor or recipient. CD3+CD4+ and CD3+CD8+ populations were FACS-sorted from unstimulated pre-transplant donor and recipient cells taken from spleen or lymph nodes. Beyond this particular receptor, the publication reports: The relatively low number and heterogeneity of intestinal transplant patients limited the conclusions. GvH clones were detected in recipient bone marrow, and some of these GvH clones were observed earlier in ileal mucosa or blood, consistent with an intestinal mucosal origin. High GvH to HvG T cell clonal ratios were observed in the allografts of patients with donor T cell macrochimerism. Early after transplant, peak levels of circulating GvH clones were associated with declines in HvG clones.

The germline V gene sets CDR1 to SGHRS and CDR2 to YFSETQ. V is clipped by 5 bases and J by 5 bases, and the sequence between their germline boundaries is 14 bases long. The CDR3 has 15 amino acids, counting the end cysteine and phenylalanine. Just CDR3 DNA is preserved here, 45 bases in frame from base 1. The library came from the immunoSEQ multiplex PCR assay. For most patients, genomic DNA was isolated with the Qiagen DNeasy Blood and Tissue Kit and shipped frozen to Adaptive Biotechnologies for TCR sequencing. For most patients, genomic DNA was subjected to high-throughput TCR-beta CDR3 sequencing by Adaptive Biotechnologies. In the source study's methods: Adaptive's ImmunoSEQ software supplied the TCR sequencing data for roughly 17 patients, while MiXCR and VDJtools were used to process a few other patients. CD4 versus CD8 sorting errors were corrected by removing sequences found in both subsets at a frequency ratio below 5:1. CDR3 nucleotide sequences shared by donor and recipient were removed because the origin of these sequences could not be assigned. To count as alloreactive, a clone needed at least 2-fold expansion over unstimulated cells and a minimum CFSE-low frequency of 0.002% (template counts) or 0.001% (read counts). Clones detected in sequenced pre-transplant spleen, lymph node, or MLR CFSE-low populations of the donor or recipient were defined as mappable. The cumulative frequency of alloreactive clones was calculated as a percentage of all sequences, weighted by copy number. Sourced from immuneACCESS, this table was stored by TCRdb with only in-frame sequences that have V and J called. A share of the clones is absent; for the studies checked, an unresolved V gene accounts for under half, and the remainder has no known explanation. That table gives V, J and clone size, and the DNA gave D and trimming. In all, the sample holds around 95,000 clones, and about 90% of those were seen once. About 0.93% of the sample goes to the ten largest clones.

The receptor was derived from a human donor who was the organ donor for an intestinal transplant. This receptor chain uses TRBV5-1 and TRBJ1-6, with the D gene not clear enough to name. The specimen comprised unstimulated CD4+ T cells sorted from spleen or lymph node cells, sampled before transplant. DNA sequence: TGCGCCAGCAGTCCAGCTGACACGGATAATTCACCCCTCCACTTT. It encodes CASSPADTDNSPLHF.